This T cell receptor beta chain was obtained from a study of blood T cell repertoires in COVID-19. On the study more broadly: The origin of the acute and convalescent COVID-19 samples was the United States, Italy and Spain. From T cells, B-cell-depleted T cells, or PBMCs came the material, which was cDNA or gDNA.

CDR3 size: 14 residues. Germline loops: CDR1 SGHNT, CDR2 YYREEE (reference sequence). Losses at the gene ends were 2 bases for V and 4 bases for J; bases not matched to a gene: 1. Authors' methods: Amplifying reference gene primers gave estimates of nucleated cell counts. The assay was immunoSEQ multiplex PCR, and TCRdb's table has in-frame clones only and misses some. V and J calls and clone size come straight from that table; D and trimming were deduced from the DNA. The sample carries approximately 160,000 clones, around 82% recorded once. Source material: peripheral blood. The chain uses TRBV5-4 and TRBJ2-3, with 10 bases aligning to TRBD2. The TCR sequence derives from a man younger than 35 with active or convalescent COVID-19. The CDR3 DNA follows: TGTGCCAGCAGCTTTAGCGGGAGGTCAGATACGCAGTATTTT. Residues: CASSFSGRSDTQYF.